One sample yielded the 15 T cell receptor beta chains listed below, sequenced in a study of shared clonotypes between healthy human individuals (dated by TCRdb to 2018 to 2020). Receptor amplification or capture employed the immunoSEQ multiplex PCR assay. Imported from immuneACCESS, the table was reduced by TCRdb to in-frame sequences with V and J called. These copies leave out some clones; in studies compared against another copy, an unresolved V gene accounts for under half, and the cause of the remainder is not known. The sample table lists 950,000 to 1,300,000 clones, about 75% of them with a count of one. The ten largest clonotypes hold nearly 1.5% of the sample. The sequenced sample consisted of memory CD4+ T cells sorted from blood. This specimen's cell subset or site label, per the study, means: CD45RA-negative fraction. These receptors all come from a man aged 18 to 30 in good health.

In its sample, this clone was seen many times. V is TRBV4-1 and J is TRBJ2-2; unclear D gene. The CDR3 consists of 13 residues. Germline values: CDR1 MGHRA, CDR2 YSYEKL. The ends were cut back, 8 bases at V and 0 bases at J, with 7 bases in the middle. CDR3 in amino acids: CASRRTNTGELFF. The CDR3 DNA reads TGCGCCAGCCGACGGACGAACACCGGGGAGCTGTTTTTT.

The rearrangement uses TRBV5-1 and TRBJ1-2, with 7 bases lining up with TRBD1. The CDR3 spans 15 residues. The germline V gene has CDR1 SGHRS and CDR2 YFSETQ. J gave up 4 bases and V 5 bases, and 11 bases lay outside the gene matches. For the CDR3, the DNA is TGCGCCAGCAGACCCGGGACAGAGCTATCCTATGGCTACACCTTC. Amino acids: CASRPGTELSYGYTF.

As regards this clone: The junction shows a germline mismatch at one end, possibly a read error. Distinct nucleotide sequences in the sample also encode this CDR3. This chain joins TRBV6-5 and TRBJ1-5; no firm D call. Germline CDR1 is MNHEY and CDR2 is SVGAGI. The CDR3 has 13 amino acids. The DNA for the CDR3 is TGTGCCAGCAGTTTGGTAGGCAATCAGCCCCAGCACTTT. Encoded protein: CASSLVGNQPQHF.

The chain combines TRBV5-4 with TRBJ2-3; 9 bases are a match to TRBD1. V shed 1 base and J 1 base; nucleotides not matched to a gene: 4. The CDR3 length is 16 residues. Germline values: CDR1 SGHNT, CDR2 YYREEE (reference sequence). CDR3 bases: TGTGCCAGCAGCTTGCGGAGGGACAGGGGCACAGATACGCAGTATTTT. Translated, it gives CASSLRRDRGTDTQYF.

This rearrangement joins TRBV7-9 to TRBJ2-7; 8 nucleotides line up with TRBD2. The ends lost 5 bases at V and 0 bases at J; junction bases unmatched: 0. This CDR3 region has 13 residues. Germline assignment: CDR1 SEHNR and CDR2 FQNEAQ (reference sequence). The CDR3 sequence is CASSTSGSYEQYF. CDR3 DNA: TGTGCCAGCAGCACTAGCGGCTCCTACGAGCAGTACTTC.

The rearrangement links TRBV4-1 to TRBJ1-6; D is uncertain. CDR1 is MGHRA, CDR2 YSYEKL, per germline. Trimming took off 0 bases at V and 10 bases at J, with 7 bases between the two ends. There are 13 residues in the CDR3. The CDR3 sequence is CASSQEGFSPLHF. The CDR3, as DNA: TGCGCCAGCAGCCAAGAGGGATTCTCACCCCTCCACTTT.

The J gene is TRBJ2-1, the V gene TRBV30; tentatively, D is TRBD1 or TRBD2 (6 bases each). CDR3 length: 14 residues. Germline V gives CDR1 GTSNPN, CDR2 SVGIG (reference sequence). The V gene lost 1 base and the J gene lost 2 bases, with 9 bases spanning the gap. The CDR3 DNA reads as TGTGCCTGGAGTGACGGGGGCGCCTACAATGAGCAGTTCTTC. It specifies CAWSDGGAYNEQFF.

V gene TRBV4-3 combines with J gene TRBJ1-2; D uncertain. Trimming shortened V by 0 bases and J by 4 bases, and 12 bases separated the two germline ends. The CDR3 spans 15 residues. Germline V gene sequence: CDR1 LGHNA, CDR2 YSLEER. The CDR3 bases are TGCGCCAGCAGCCAAGATCGAGCAGCCCTCTATGGCTACACCTTC. It is translated as CASSQDRAALYGYTF.

J is TRBJ2-1 and V is TRBV5-1; 8 nucleotides match TRBD2. Trimming removed 3 bases from V and 6 bases from J; junction bases left unmatched: 5. The CDR3 is made up of 14 amino acids. From germline, CDR1 is SGHRS and CDR2 YFSETQ. CDR3 DNA: TGCGCCAGCAGCTCAAGACTAGCGACCAATGAGCAGTTCTTC. It is translated as CASSSRLATNEQFF.

The chain joins TRBV2 to TRBJ1-1; D is unresolved. CDR1 SNHLY and CDR2 FYNNEI come from the germline V gene. V was cut by 0 bases and J by 6 bases, with 8 bases left in between. This CDR3 spans 13 amino acids. CDR3 region: CASSEARTSEAFF. DNA of the CDR3: TGTGCCAGCAGTGAAGCAAGGACGTCTGAAGCTTTCTTT.

This clone was seen a single time. The rearrangement links TRBV10-3 to TRBJ2-3, with D perhaps matching TRBD2 (6 bases). V was shortened by 6 bases and J by 0 bases, with 13 bases between the two germline ends. From germline, CDR1 is ENHRY and CDR2 SYGVKD. This CDR3 region has 15 residues. The CDR3 DNA reads TGTGCCATCAGAGGGCGGGGAGCTAGCACAGATACGCAGTATTTT. Translated: CAIRGRGASTDTQYF.

This clone was observed once. The DNA of the CDR3 is TGTGCCAGCAGCTTAACACTAGCGGGGGGAGGTGCGGATACGCAGTATTTT. It encodes CASSLTLAGGGADTQYF. The rearrangement joins TRBV7-9 to TRBJ2-3, with 12 bases matching TRBD2. The CDR3 runs to 17 residues. V lost 2 bases, J lost 6 bases, and 9 bases stayed unmatched. From germline, CDR1 is SEHNR and CDR2 FQNEAQ (reference sequence).

Of note for this clone: The germline gene is not matched at one end of the junction; a read error may be the cause. V and J are TRBV4-1 and TRBJ2-7; 9 nucleotides match TRBD1. The CDR3 loop spans 15 amino acids. Per germline, CDR1 MGHRA and CDR2 YSYEKL. The CDR3 here is CASSLGQGDGSTSFF. The DNA for the CDR3 is TGCGCCAGCAGCCTGGGACAGGGTGATGGCTCGACAAGTTTTTTC.

To note about this clone: This sample includes further DNA sequences coding for the same CDR3. The CDR3 bases are TGCGCCAGCAGCTTGGTGACTAGCGGTATGAATGAGCAGTTCTTC. This translates into CASSLVTSGMNEQFF. The rearrangement links TRBV5-1 to TRBJ2-1; TRBD2 matches at 9 bases. J gave up 7 bases and V 0 bases, and 5 bases lay outside the gene matches. CDR1 and CDR2 from the germline V gene are SGHRS and YFSETQ. The CDR3 runs to 15 residues.

The rearrangement uses TRBV30 and TRBJ1-5; tentative D call: TRBD1 (5 bases). The CDR3 totals 13 residues. Trimming removed 2 bases at V and 4 bases at J, with 9 bases between. Looked up from germline, CDR1 is GTSNPN and CDR2 is SVGIG (reference sequence). Here the CDR3 reads CAWSIGGNQPQHF. The DNA of the CDR3 is TGTGCCTGGAGTATTGGGGGGAATCAGCCCCAGCATTTT.